Shown below are 32 T cell receptor beta chains from a single sample sequenced in a study of T cell responses to AZD1222 COVID-19 vaccine. TCRdb keeps only in-frame clones here, not all; method: immunoSEQ multiplex PCR. The repertoire holds fewer than 120,000 clones, with about 95% as singletons. The specimen comprised peripheral blood, sampled 28 days after the second AZD1222 dose. The source of these receptors is an adult who received the AZD1222 COVID-19 vaccine.

The chain uses TRBV10-3 and TRBJ1-4; tentatively, D is TRBD1 (5 bases). Trimming removed 4 bases from V and 6 bases from J, with 9 bases in between. The CDR3 sequence is 13 residues long. The germline V gene encodes CDR1 ENHRY and CDR2 SYGVKD. CDR3 sequence reads: CAISGRVDEKLFF. The CDR3 DNA sequence: TGTGCCATCAGTGGCAGGGTGGATGAAAAACTGTTTTTT.

In DNA, the CDR3 is TGTGCCAGCAGCAACGGGGAGCTGTTTTTT. Protein: CASSNGELFF. V and J are TRBV2 and TRBJ2-2, with unresolved D. CDR3 length equals 10 residues. Between the trimmed V and J ends, which lost 6 bases and 7 bases, there was a span of 3 bases. Per the germline V gene, CDR1 is SNHLY and CDR2 is FYNNEI.

The rearrangement links TRBV7-9 to TRBJ1-4; tentatively, D is TRBD1 (5 bases). The CDR3 is 14 amino acids. CDR1 and CDR2 from the germline V gene are SEHNR and FQNEAQ (reference sequence). V was shortened by 3 bases and J by 5 bases, with 10 bases between the two germline ends. As DNA, the CDR3 is TGTGCCAGCAGCTTTTCTTCAGGGAATGAAAAACTGTTTTTT. This encodes CASSFSSGNEKLFF. The entire variable domain, with the rest obtained from reference TRBV7-9 and TRBJ1-4, is as follows: DTGVSQNPRHKITKRGQNVTFRCDPISEHNRLYWYRQTLGQGPEFLTYFQNEAQLEKSRLLSDRFSAERPKGSFSTLEIQRTEQGDSAMYLCASSFSSGNEKLFFGSGTQLSVL.

The rearrangement joins TRBV4-2 to TRBJ1-1; the D is unclear. Germline CDR1 reads LGHNA; CDR2 reads YNFKEQ. Deletions cut 3 bases from V and 11 bases from J, with 19 bases between. This CDR3 contains 14 residues. The CDR3 sequence: CASSQKEPGVVAFF. DNA for the CDR3: TGTGCCAGCAGCCAGAAAGAGCCGGGCGTTGTGGCTTTCTTT.

This clone was counted a few times. This rearrangement joins TRBV10-2 to TRBJ2-5, with D unresolved. V lost 3 bases and J 1 base, leaving 9 bases between the germline ends. This CDR3 has 14 residues. Germline-derived CDR1 and CDR2 are WSHSY and SAAADI. CDR3 sequence (DNA): TGCGCCAGCAGTGATGTTGACGTCCAAGAGACCCAGTACTTC. Protein product: CASSDVDVQETQYF.

The chain couples TRBV7-2 to TRBJ1-2; D is unresolved. The CDR3 is 14 amino acids. Trimming pared 1 base from V and 7 bases from J, leaving 13 bases between. Looked up from germline, CDR1 is SGHTA and CDR2 is FQGNSA. The CDR3 DNA sequence: TGTGCCAGCAGCTTAGGACTGACTAGCTCTGGCTACACCTTC. Translated, it gives CASSLGLTSSGYTF.

The chain combines TRBV21-1 with TRBJ1-1. TRBV21-1 is labeled a pseudogene. This CDR3 has 14 amino acids. The CDR3 protein is CASSTGRMNTEAFF. In DNA, the CDR3 is TGTGCCAGCAGCACGGGACGGATGAACACTGAAGCTTTCTTT.

The V call is TRBV6-5, the J call TRBJ2-5; tentative D call: TRBD1 (6 bases). The CDR3 spans 15 residues. Trimming took off 8 bases at V and 2 bases at J, with 18 bases between the two ends. Germline-derived CDR1 and CDR2 are MNHEY and SVGAGI. As DNA, the CDR3 is TGTGCCAGCCGCCGTGGGGGCGATCCGCAAGAGACCCAGTACTTC. Its protein product is CASRRGGDPQETQYF.

This clone is a singleton in its sample. The gene calls are TRBV5-1 and TRBJ1-4, with 7 bases aligning to TRBD1. The CDR3 has 16 residues. Germline V gene sequence: CDR1 SGHRS, CDR2 YFSETQ. V was pared by 4 bases and J by 8 bases, with 14 bases of the junction left unmatched. CDR3 residues: CASSPNVQGGGEKLFF. CDR3 DNA: TGCGCCAGCAGCCCCAACGTCCAGGGGGGGGGAGAAAAACTGTTTTTT.

The genes are TRBV29-1 and TRBJ2-2; possibly TRBD1 or TRBD2 for D (5 bases each). This CDR3 is 14 amino acids long. The germline gives CDR1 SQVTM, CDR2 ANQGSEA. V lost 4 bases and J lost 1, with 10 bases in between. This chain's CDR3 is CSVAGRKNTGELFF. In DNA form, the CDR3 reads TGCAGCGTTGCGGGACGAAAGAACACCGGGGAGCTGTTTTTT.

The chain links TRBV5-1 to TRBJ2-1, with 7 bases aligning to TRBD1. Germline V gives CDR1 SGHRS, CDR2 YFSETQ. V lost 4 bases, J lost 6 bases, and 22 bases stayed unmatched. This CDR3 region has 19 residues. The CDR3 DNA follows: TGCGCCAGCAGCCGTCTTCTAAGGGGGCCCGAGGTGGCTACCAATGAGCAGTTCTTC. Its protein is CASSRLLRGPEVATNEQFF.

The rearrangement links TRBV6-6 to TRBJ2-7; no firm D call. The germline V gene has CDR1 MNHNY and CDR2 SVGAGI (reference sequence). The CDR3 extends over 12 amino acids. The V end was cut by 3 bases, the J end by 5 bases, with 8 bases between. The CDR3 loop reads CASSYGEDEQYF. CDR3 in DNA: TGTGCCAGCAGTTATGGGGAAGACGAGCAGTACTTC.

The chain is built from TRBV4-1 and TRBJ2-1; 9 nucleotides match TRBD2. From germline, CDR1 is MGHRA and CDR2 YSYEKL. Losses at the gene ends were 1 base for V and 12 bases for J; bases not matched to a gene: 16. The CDR3 is 17 amino acids. The CDR3 DNA reads TGCGCCAGCAGCCAAGGGGTATTCCAGCGGGAGGATAGGGGGCAGTTCTTC. This codes for CASSQGVFQREDRGQFF.

The chain employs TRBV4-1 and TRBJ2-7, with 9 bases that match TRBD2. V lost 4 bases and J lost 0; bases outside the gene matches: 1. There are 14 residues in the CDR3. Germline V gene data show CDR1 as MGHRA and CDR2 as YSYEKL. The CDR3 nucleotides are TGCGCCAGCAGCCTTAGCGGGAGCTCCTACGAGCAGTACTTC. Translating it yields CASSLSGSSYEQYF.

This clone is a singleton in its sample. The rearrangement links TRBV7-6 to TRBJ2-2; the D gene is possibly TRBD2 (5 bases). Trimming took 5 bases from V and 6 from J, leaving 13 bases between them. Germline V lookup: CDR1 SGHVS, CDR2 FNYEAQ. CDR3 length: 14 residues. The CDR3, as DNA: TGTGCCAGCAGCCCACGGGAATGGGCCGGGGAGCTGTTTTTT. Translated, it gives CASSPREWAGELFF.

This clone was observed once. The chain joins TRBV18 to TRBJ2-6; D not resolved. This CDR3 contains 14 residues. Between the trimmed V and J ends, which lost 3 bases and 0 bases, there was a span of 3 bases. Germline V gene data show CDR1 as KGHSH and CDR2 as LQKENI. As DNA, the CDR3 is TGTGCCAGCTCACCCGACTCTGGGGCCAACGTCCTGACTTTC. Translated, it gives CASSPDSGANVLTF. Combining the CDR3 with reference TRBV18 and TRBJ2-6 gives the whole variable domain NAGVMQNPRHLVRRRGQEARLRCSPMKGHSHVYWYRQLPEEGLKFMVYLQKENIIDESGMPKERFSAEFPKEGPSILRIQQVVRGDSAAYFCASSPDSGANVLTFGAGSRLTVL.

V usage is TRBV15 and J usage is TRBJ2-2; 8 bases align to TRBD1. With V trimmed by 5 bases and J by 0 bases, 8 bases remained unmatched. The CDR3 loop spans 17 amino acids. Germline V gene sequence: CDR1 LNHNV, CDR2 YYDKDF (reference sequence). In DNA form, the CDR3 reads TGTGCCACCAGCCTGCGTCAGGGGGCTCCGAACACCGGGGAGCTGTTTTTT. Translating gives CATSLRQGAPNTGELFF.

This chain connects TRBV15 to TRBJ2-5; tentative D call: TRBD2 (6 bases). Looked up from germline, CDR1 is LNHNV and CDR2 is YYDKDF (reference sequence). Deletions cut 8 bases from V and 7 bases from J, with 11 bases between. The CDR3 spans 11 residues. The CDR3 DNA follows: TGTGCCACCGGCGTGCGGGGGACCCAGTACTTC. Protein: CATGVRGTQYF. The full variable domain, rest sourced from reference TRBV15 and TRBJ2-5, is DAMVIQNPRYQVTQFGKPVTLSCSQTLNHNVMYWYQQKSSQAPKLLFHYYDKDFNNEADTPDNFQSRRPNTSFCFLDIRSPGLGDTAMYLCATGVRGTQYFGPGTRLLVL.

This rearrangement joins TRBV6-5 to TRBJ2-7, with 10 bases that match TRBD1. The ends lost 7 bases at V and 3 bases at J; junction bases unmatched: 6. The CDR3 loop spans 14 amino acids. Germline lookup yields CDR1 MNHEY and CDR2 SVGAGI. The CDR3 DNA follows: TGTGCCAGCACCGATCGGGACAGGGGCTACGAGCAGTACTTC. Its translation is CASTDRDRGYEQYF.

This rearrangement joins TRBV2 to TRBJ1-5; tentative D call: TRBD1 (6 bases). This CDR3 has 14 amino acids. Trimming left V 5 bases short and J 5 bases short, with 13 bases between. The germline gives CDR1 SNHLY, CDR2 FYNNEI. The chain's CDR3 is CASSNRVVDQPQHF. The CDR3 DNA follows: TGTGCCAGCAGTAACAGGGTAGTCGATCAGCCCCAGCATTTT.

The chain uses TRBV5-6 and TRBJ1-5, with 8 bases matching TRBD1. The CDR3 is made up of 14 amino acids. CDR1 and CDR2 from the germline V gene are SGHDT and YYEEEE. The V gene end was trimmed by 6 bases and the J gene end by 11 bases; junction bases not matched to a gene: 13. CDR3 DNA: TGTGCCAGCACCATGGGGACAGGACAGGTTGCCCAGCATTTT. Translated, it gives CASTMGTGQVAQHF.

This chain joins TRBV6-5 and TRBJ1-2; 10 bases line up with TRBD1. The CDR3 is 16 amino acids. The germline V gene has CDR1 MNHEY and CDR2 SVGAGI. The V and J ends lost 1 base and 4 bases, in that order; junction bases with no gene match: 6. For the CDR3, the DNA is TGTGCCAGCAGTTACTTACGGACAGGGGGGAGCTATGGCTACACCTTC. Protein: CASSYLRTGGSYGYTF.

The chain combines TRBV3-1 (or the pseudogene TRBV3-2) with TRBJ2-7, with a tentative D call TRBD1 (6 bases). This CDR3 has 15 amino acids. The germline gives CDR1 LGHDT, CDR2 YNNKEL (reference sequence). The V and J ends lost 1 base and 2 bases respectively, with 12 bases between them. Written as DNA, the CDR3 is TGTGCCAGCAGCCAAGTCCTCGGACAGCCCTACGAGCAGTACTTC. The encoded protein is CASSQVLGQPYEQYF.

V is TRBV3-1 (or the pseudogene TRBV3-2) and J is TRBJ2-3; 11 nucleotides agree with TRBD2. Germline loops: CDR1 LGHDT, CDR2 YNNKEL (reference sequence). Unmatched junction bases numbered 6, after V lost 6 bases and J lost 4 bases. CDR3 length: 15 residues. The CDR3, as DNA: TGTGCCAGCAGGCCCACTAGCGGGAGAGCAGATACGCAGTATTTT. It encodes CASRPTSGRADTQYF.

This chain joins TRBV7-9 and TRBJ1-1, with unresolved D. The CDR3 is 18 amino acids. The V end was cut by 2 bases, the J end by 0 bases, with 19 bases between. The germline V gene has CDR1 SEHNR and CDR2 FQNEAQ (reference sequence). CDR3 residues: CASSLTVSPDLLNTEAFF. Written as DNA, the CDR3 is TGTGCCAGCAGCTTAACAGTGAGCCCTGACCTCTTGAACACTGAAGCTTTCTTT.

This clone was seen once. This chain joins TRBV7-9 and TRBJ1-2; D is perhaps TRBD1 (5 bases). V dropped 5 bases and J dropped 4 bases, with 11 bases sitting between them. The CDR3 extends over 13 amino acids. Germline V CDR1 and CDR2: SEHNR, FQNEAQ (reference sequence). DNA for the CDR3: TGTGCCAGCAGCCCCGGGGGTAGCTATGGCTACACCTTC. Its translation is CASSPGGSYGYTF. Filled out from reference TRBV7-9 and TRBJ1-2, the complete variable domain reads DTGVSQNPRHKITKRGQNVTFRCDPISEHNRLYWYRQTLGQGPEFLTYFQNEAQLEKSRLLSDRFSAERPKGSFSTLEIQRTEQGDSAMYLCASSPGGSYGYTFGSGTRLTVV.

DNA of the CDR3: TGTGCCAGCAGCACCCACAGGGGGGTTGATGGCTACACCTTC. This sequence encodes CASSTHRGVDGYTF. The chain combines TRBV7-9 with TRBJ1-2, with 8 bases aligning to TRBD1. Germline V gene sequence: CDR1 SEHNR, CDR2 FQNEAQ (reference sequence). With 5 bases clipped from V and 6 bases from J, the junction kept 8 bases outside the gene matches. The CDR3 sequence is 14 residues long.

V is TRBV7-6 and J is TRBJ1-5; a weak D match, TRBD1 (6 bases). The V gene lost 7 bases and the J gene lost 6 bases, with 13 bases spanning the gap. The CDR3 contains 13 residues. Germline CDR1 and CDR2: SGHVS and FNYEAQ. The CDR3 spells CASNAGVGQPQHF. CDR3 in DNA: TGTGCCAGCAACGCAGGGGTGGGTCAGCCCCAGCATTTT.

A note on this clone: One junction end does not reproduce the germline sequence, and a read error may be involved. The CDR3 here is CASSDLHQETQYF. The CDR3 region has the DNA TGTGCCAGTAGTGACTTACACCAAGAGACCCAGTACTTC. J is TRBJ2-5 and V is TRBV25-1; D not certain. Germline V CDR1 and CDR2: MGHDK, SYGVNS. The CDR3 is 13 residues long.

The chain joins TRBV7-6 to TRBJ1-1, with D unresolved. The V gene's germline CDR1 is SGHVS and CDR2 FNYEAQ. Trimming removed 1 base from V and 5 bases from J, with 14 bases in between. There are 15 residues in the CDR3. This CDR3 is CASSLVVVPDTEAFF. The CDR3 nucleotides are TGTGCCAGCAGCTTAGTGGTGGTACCCGATACTGAAGCTTTCTTT. The full variable domain, completed using reference TRBV7-6 and TRBJ1-1, is GAGVSQSPRYKVTKRGQDVALRCDPISGHVSLYWYRQALGQGPEFLTYFNYEAQQDKSGLPNDRFSAERPEGSISTLTIQRTEQRDSAMYRCASSLVVVPDTEAFFGQGTRLTVV.

The chain's CDR3 is CASSYGSGGASEQFF. CDR3 nucleotide sequence: TGTGCCAGCAGCTATGGGAGCGGGGGCGCAAGTGAGCAGTTCTTC. The chain couples TRBV3-1 (or the pseudogene TRBV3-2) to TRBJ2-1; 8 bases fit TRBD2. Unmatched junction bases numbered 12, after V lost 5 bases and J lost 9 bases. Germline V gene sequence: CDR1 LGHDT, CDR2 YNNKEL (reference sequence). CDR3 length: 15 residues.

In DNA, the CDR3 is TGTGCCAGCAGCGTAGGGTCAGTCGGACAGGGCGTTTACGAGCAGTACTTC. Translation: CASSVGSVGQGVYEQYF. This chain connects TRBV9 to TRBJ2-7; 8 positions match TRBD1. This CDR3 spans 17 amino acids. The V gene's germline CDR1 is SGDLS and CDR2 YYNGEE. Trimming took 0 bases from V and 4 from J; bases not matched to a gene: 12.